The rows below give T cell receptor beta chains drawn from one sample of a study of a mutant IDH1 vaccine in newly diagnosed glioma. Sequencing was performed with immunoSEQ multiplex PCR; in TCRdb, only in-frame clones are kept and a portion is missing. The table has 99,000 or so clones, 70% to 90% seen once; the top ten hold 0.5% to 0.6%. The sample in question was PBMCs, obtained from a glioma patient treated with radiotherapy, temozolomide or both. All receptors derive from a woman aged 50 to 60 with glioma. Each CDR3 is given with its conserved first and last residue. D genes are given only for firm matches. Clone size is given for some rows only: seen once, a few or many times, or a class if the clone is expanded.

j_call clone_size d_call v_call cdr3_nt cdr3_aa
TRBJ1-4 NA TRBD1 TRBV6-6 TGTGCCAGCACCGGACAGGGTAATGAAAAACTGTTTTTT CASTGQGNEKLFF
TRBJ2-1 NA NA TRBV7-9 TGTGCCAGCAGCTTGGGTCGGGGTTGGGACAATGAGCAGTTCTTC CASSLGRGWDNEQFF
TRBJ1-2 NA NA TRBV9 TGTGCCAGCAGCGGACAGGACCTCTATGGCTACACCTTC CASSGQDLYGYTF
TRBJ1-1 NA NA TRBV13 TGTGCCAGCAGCGAGACCCGGGGGCAAGCTTTCTTT CASSETRGQAFF
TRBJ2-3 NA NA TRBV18 TGTGCCAGCTCACCAACGGGCGTGGATACGCAGTATTTT CASSPTGVDTQYF
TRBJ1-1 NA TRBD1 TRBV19 TGTGCCAGTAGACGGGACAGCCTTATGAACACTGAAGCTTTCTTT CASRRDSLMNTEAFF
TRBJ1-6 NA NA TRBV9 TGTGCCAGCAGCGTCCCCGGGTCACCCCTCCACTTT CASSVPGSPLHF
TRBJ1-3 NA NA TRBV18 TGTGCCAGCTCACTCTCGGTGGAGGGGAGATCTGGAAACACCATATATTTT CASSLSVEGRSGNTIYF
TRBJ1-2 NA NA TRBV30 TGTGCCTGGAAGGAGGGATCTAACTATGGCTACACCTTC CAWKEGSNYGYTF
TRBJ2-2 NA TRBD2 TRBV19 TGTGCCAGTAGTATAGCCTTTAGCGGGAGGAGGAACACCGGGGAGCTGTTTTTT CASSIAFSGRRNTGELFF
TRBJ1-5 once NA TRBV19 TGTGCCAGTAATCTGCAGGGGCGACAGCCCCAGCATTTT CASNLQGRQPQHF
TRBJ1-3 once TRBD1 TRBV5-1 TGCGCCAGCAGCTTGGATGGGACAGCCTCTGGAAACACCATATATTTT CASSLDGTASGNTIYF
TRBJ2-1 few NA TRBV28 TGTGCCAGCAGTCCCACTACCACCCCCTACAATGAGCAGTTCTTC CASSPTTTPYNEQFF
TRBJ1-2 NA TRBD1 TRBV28 TGTGCCAGCAGTATAGGACAGGGGTATGACGGCTACACCTTC CASSIGQGYDGYTF
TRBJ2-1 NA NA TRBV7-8 TGTGCCAGCAGCTCTTCATACGAGCAGTTCTTC CASSSSYEQFF
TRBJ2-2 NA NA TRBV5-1 TGCGCCAGCAGCTTAGGCGGGAACACCGGGGAGCTGTTTTTT CASSLGGNTGELFF
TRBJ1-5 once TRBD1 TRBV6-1 TGTGCCAGCTTGGGACAGGGGGCGCGTCAGCCCCAGCATTTT CASLGQGARQPQHF
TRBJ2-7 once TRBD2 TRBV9 TGTGCCAGCAGCGCAGATAGCGGGAGGCAGTTGTACTTC CASSADSGRQLYF
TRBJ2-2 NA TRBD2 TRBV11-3 TGTGCCAGCAGCCCAGCACTAGCGGGAGCACCCGGGGAGCTGTTTTTT CASSPALAGAPGELFF
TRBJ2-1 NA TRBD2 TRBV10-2 TGCGCCAGCAGCGCCCAAAGCGGGAGACCGTACAATGAGCAGTTCTTC CASSAQSGRPYNEQFF
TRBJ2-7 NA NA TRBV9 TGTGCCAGCAGCGCGTCAGGGGAGTGGGGTCTCGAGCAGTACTTC CASSASGEWGLEQYF
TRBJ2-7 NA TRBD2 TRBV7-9 TGTGCCAGCAGCGATGGACTAGCTGGGTACGAGCAGTACTTC CASSDGLAGYEQYF
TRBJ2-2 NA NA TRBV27 TGTGCCAGCAGTTCCCGGGACCAGTACACCGGGGAGCTGTTTTTT CASSSRDQYTGELFF
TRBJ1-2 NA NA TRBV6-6 TGTGCCAGCAGTTACGGCCCAGGACAACAGCATGGCTACACCTTC CASSYGPGQQHGYTF
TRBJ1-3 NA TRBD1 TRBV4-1 TGCGCCAGCAGCCAAGGTTCACCCGGGACAGGGGCTGGAAACACCATATATTTT CASSQGSPGTGAGNTIYF
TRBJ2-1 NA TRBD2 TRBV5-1 TGCGCCAGCAGCTCCCCCGGGACTAGCGGGGCGGGGCAGTTCTTC CASSSPGTSGAGQFF
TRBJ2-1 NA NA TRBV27 TGTGCCAGCGGAAGGGACGCCGCCTACAATGAGCAGTTCTTC CASGRDAAYNEQFF
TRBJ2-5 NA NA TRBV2 TGTGCCAGCAGGCGGACGGCAAGTGAGACCCAGTACTTC CASRRTASETQYF
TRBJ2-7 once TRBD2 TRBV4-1 TGCGCCAGCAGCCTCCTAGCGGAGGCAGGCTACGAGCAGTACTTC CASSLLAEAGYEQYF
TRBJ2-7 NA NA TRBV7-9 TGTGCCAGCAGCACCGGGACGGCACTTTCCTACGAGCAGTACTTC CASSTGTALSYEQYF
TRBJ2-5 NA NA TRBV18 TGTGCCAGCTCACCACCGCCGGGGGCGCGACAAGAGACCCAGTACTTC CASSPPPGARQETQYF
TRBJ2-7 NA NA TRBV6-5 TGTGCCAGCAGTTACTCATTTACGTCCTACGAGCAGTACTTC CASSYSFTSYEQYF
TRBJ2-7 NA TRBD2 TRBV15 TGTGCCACCAGCAGAGATTTGGGGACTAGTTCGGTCGAGCAGTACTTC CATSRDLGTSSVEQYF
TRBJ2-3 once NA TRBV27 TGTGCCAGCAGTTTAGTAGGGAGCACAGATACGCAGTATTTT CASSLVGSTDTQYF
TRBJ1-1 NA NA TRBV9 TGTGCCAGCAGCCCTAAGGGGGGTATGAACACTGAAGCTTTCTTT CASSPKGGMNTEAFF
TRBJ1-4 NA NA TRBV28 TGTGCCAGCACCACCGGCACATTTGGGGAAAAACTGTTTTTT CASTTGTFGEKLFF
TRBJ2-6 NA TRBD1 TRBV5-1 TGCGCCAGCAGCCCTGGACAGGGGGCGAGTGGGGCCAACGTCCTGACTTTC CASSPGQGASGANVLTF
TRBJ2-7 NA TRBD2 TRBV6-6 TGTGCCAGCAGTCGACGGGGGGGGTATCTCGAGCAGTACTTC CASSRRGGYLEQYF
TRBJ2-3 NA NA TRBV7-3 TGTGCCAGCAGCGACCACCTTAGCACAGATACGCAGTATTTT CASSDHLSTDTQYF
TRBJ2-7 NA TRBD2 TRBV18 TGTGCCAGCTCACCACCGACTAGCGGGAGTCTGTACGAGCAGTACTTC CASSPPTSGSLYEQYF
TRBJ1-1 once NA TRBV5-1 TGCGCCAGCAGCTTGGAACGGGGTGGGACTGAAGCTTTCTTT CASSLERGGTEAFF
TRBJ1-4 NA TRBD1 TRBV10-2 TGCGCCAGCAGTGCGGAGGGGGCAGGGTCGATTGGAAAACTGTTTTTT CASSAEGAGSIGKLFF